The clone carrying this T cell receptor (beta chain) was recorded only once. These data belong to a study of shared clonotypes between healthy human individuals. The CDR3 totals 14 residues. Trimming removed 2 bases from V and 10 bases from J, with 17 bases in between. Germline CDR1 SGHTA, CDR2 FQGNSA. Splitting the CD4+ cells yielded a CD45RA+ naive subset and a CD45RA-negative memory subset. The study ran the assay at deep level. For each subset, genomic DNA was distributed in equal portions over several immunoSEQ plates. Here immunoSEQ multiplex PCR was the method, and the copy in TCRdb shows in-frame clones only, minus some. Among 2 million to 2.5 million clones, 95% were seen once, and the ten largest hold over 0.1%.

The receptor was derived from a man between 18 and 29 years old in good health. Sequences were obtained from naive CD4+ T cells sorted from blood. As for subset: CD45RA+ positively selected. V is TRBV7-2 and J is TRBJ1-1, with TRBD1 as a possible D gene (5 bases). The CDR3 region has the DNA TGTGCCAGCAGCTTACCGGGACGGACTGGGGGAGCTTTCTTT. Amino acids: CASSLPGRTGGAFF.